The 6 T cell receptor beta chains given below trace back to one sample, sequenced in a study of T-cell memory formation after mild COVID-19. TCRdb redid the calling of the 5' RACE reads with MiXCR, one entry per CDR3 protein. The sample holds about 470,000 distinct CDR3 sequences, around 25% seen once. The specimen was PBMCs or a T cell subset sorted from them (not recorded which). These receptors came from an adult woman who had mild COVID-19 (a few samples of this study predate the infection). Cell type and time point are not known.

The V call is TRBV3-1, the J call TRBJ2-7; 8 bases fit TRBD2. The ends lost 0 bases at V and 3 bases at J; junction bases unmatched: 4. The CDR3 totals 15 residues. Germline V gene sequence: CDR1 LGHDT, CDR2 YNNKEL (reference sequence). The CDR3 protein is CASSQELADSYEQYF. The CDR3 bases are TGTGCCAGCAGCCAAGAACTAGCGGATAGCTACGAGCAGTACTTC.

This clonotype showed up many times. This chain links TRBV7-9 with TRBJ2-2; D is unclear. There are 16 residues in the CDR3. The germline CDR1 and CDR2 sequences are SEHNR and FQNEAQ (reference sequence). V lost 4 bases and J lost 0, with 12 bases in between. This CDR3 reads CASSYLYYANTGELFF. In DNA, the CDR3 is TGTGCCAGCAGCTACTTGTACTACGCGAACACCGGGGAGCTGTTTTTT.

The chain has TRBV19 and TRBJ1-1, with 7 bases lining up with TRBD1. The V segment lost 2 bases and the J segment 8 bases; nucleotides outside the gene matches: 2. Germline CDR1 and CDR2: LNHDA and SQIVND (reference sequence). This CDR3 spans 12 amino acids. The CDR3 spells CASSILDREAFF. The CDR3 DNA sequence: TGTGCCAGTAGTATACTGGACAGGGAAGCTTTCTTT.

This clonotype has at least ten counts. V gene TRBV20-1 combines with J gene TRBJ1-6; D unresolved. Per the germline V gene, CDR1 is DFQATT and CDR2 is SNEGSKA (reference sequence). This CDR3 spans 13 amino acids. The V end lost 1 base, the J end lost 10 bases, and 11 bases lay between the germline ends. CDR3 sequence (DNA): TGCAGTGCTAGAGTACTGTGGGAGTCACCCCTCCACTTT. Translated, it gives CSARVLWESPLHF.

This chain links TRBV12-3 or TRBV12-4 with TRBJ1-6; the D gene is possibly TRBD1 (5 bases). The CDR3 is 16 residues long. Trimming stripped 4 bases from V and 5 bases from J, with 15 bases between. The CDR3 region has the DNA TGTGCCAGCAGTTCGGATTTGAGGGGAAATAATTCACCCCTCCACTTT. The encoded protein is CASSSDLRGNNSPLHF.

The V gene is TRBV19, the J gene TRBJ2-5, with D possibly being TRBD2 (6 bases). The CDR3 runs 19 residues. From germline, CDR1 is LNHDA and CDR2 SQIVND (reference sequence). V was pared by 6 bases and J by 0 bases, with 26 bases between. CDR3 residues: CASSRAGHGGTTYQETQYF. The CDR3 region has the DNA TGTGCCAGTAGCCGGGCTGGTCATGGCGGGACGACGTACCAAGAGACCCAGTACTTC. The entire variable domain, with the rest obtained from reference TRBV19 and TRBJ2-5, is as follows: DGGITQSPKYLFRKEGQNVTLSCEQNLNHDAMYWYRQDPGQGLRLIYYSQIVNDFQKGDIAEGYSVSREKKESFPLTVTSAQKNPTAFYLCASSRAGHGGTTYQETQYFGPGTRLLVL.